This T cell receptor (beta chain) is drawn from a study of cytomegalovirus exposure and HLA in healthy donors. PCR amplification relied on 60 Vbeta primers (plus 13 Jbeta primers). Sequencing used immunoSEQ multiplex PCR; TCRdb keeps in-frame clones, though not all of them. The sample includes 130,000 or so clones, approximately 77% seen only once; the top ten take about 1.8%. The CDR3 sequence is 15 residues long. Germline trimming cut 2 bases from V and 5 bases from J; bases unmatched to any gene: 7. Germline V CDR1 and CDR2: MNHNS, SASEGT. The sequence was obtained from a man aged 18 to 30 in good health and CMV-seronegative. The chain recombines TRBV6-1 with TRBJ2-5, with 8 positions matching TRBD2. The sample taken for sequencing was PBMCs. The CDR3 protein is CASSEKAGGGETQYF. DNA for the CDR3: TGTGCCAGCAGTGAAAAGGCGGGGGGCGGCGAGACCCAGTACTTC.